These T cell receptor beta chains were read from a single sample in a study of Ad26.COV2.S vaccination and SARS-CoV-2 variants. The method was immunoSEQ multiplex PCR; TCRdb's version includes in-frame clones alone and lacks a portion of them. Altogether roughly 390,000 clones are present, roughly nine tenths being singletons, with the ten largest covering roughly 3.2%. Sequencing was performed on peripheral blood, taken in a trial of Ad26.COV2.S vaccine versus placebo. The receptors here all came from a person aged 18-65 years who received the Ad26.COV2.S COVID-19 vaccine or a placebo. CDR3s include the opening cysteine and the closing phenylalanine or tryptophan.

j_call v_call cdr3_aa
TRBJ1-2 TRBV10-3 CAISESDRGGANGYTF
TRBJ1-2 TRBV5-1 CASSLADRGDGYTF
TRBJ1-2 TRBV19 CASSIGGFSRAPRGGYTF
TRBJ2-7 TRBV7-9 CASSTYRDEQYF
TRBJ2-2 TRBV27 CASSLEANRGETGELFF
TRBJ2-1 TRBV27 CASSIGTGTPYNEQFF
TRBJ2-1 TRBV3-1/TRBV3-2 CASSQGRGSEQFF
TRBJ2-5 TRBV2 CATEEGGRLVETQYF
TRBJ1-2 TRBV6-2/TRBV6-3 CASSYTSNYGYTF
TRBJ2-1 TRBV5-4 CASSPRDRVSDEQFF
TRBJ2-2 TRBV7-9 CASSFLRNRGTGELFF
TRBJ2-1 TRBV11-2 CASSPFLGPKKEFF
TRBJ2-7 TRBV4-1 CASSQDQGDAYEQYF
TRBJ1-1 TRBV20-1 CSASMASRENTEAFF
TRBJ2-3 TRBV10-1 CASSEGREGDTQYF
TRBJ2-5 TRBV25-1 CASSNQETQYF
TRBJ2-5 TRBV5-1 CASSPVEGSGETQYF
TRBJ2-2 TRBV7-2 CASSFGGGLNTGELFF
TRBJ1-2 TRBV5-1 CASSLEGQNYGYTF
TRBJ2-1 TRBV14 CASSPILAGAYNEQFF
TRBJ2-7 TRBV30 CAWREGYYEQYF
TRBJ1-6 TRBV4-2 CASSPWTASPLHF
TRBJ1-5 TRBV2 CASTAGAGRNQPQHF
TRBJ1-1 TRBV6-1 CASSETGWTEAFF
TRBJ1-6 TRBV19 CASTLERQSSSPLHF
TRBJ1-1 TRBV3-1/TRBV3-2 CASSQNLQDTEAFF
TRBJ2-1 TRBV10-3 CAIRGPGVEQFF
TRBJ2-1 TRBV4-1 CASSQPVLPYNEQFF
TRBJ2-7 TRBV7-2 CASKLTRGLATYEQYF
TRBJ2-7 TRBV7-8 CASSFSRSQPYEQYF
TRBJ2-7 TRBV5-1 CASSFFRGREYEQYF
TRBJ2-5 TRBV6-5 CASSRSGGYETQYF
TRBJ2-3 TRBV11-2 CASSLVGGDTDTQYF
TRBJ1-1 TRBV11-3 CASSLGTENTEAFF
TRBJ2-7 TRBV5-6 CASSIGTGLSSYEQYF
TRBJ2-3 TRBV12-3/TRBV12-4 CASRQADTQYF
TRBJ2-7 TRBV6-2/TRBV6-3 CASSYSTSGGYEQYF
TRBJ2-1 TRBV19 CASSISGHNEQFF
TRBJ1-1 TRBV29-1 CSAPGVENTEAFF
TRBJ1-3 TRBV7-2 CASSLAGGAGNTIYF
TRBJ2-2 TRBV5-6 CASSLDLEGGNTGELFF
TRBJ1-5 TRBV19 CASSTRYGSGNF
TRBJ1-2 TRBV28 CASSLTGLVGYTF
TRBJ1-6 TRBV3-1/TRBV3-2 CASSQGRPYNSPLHF